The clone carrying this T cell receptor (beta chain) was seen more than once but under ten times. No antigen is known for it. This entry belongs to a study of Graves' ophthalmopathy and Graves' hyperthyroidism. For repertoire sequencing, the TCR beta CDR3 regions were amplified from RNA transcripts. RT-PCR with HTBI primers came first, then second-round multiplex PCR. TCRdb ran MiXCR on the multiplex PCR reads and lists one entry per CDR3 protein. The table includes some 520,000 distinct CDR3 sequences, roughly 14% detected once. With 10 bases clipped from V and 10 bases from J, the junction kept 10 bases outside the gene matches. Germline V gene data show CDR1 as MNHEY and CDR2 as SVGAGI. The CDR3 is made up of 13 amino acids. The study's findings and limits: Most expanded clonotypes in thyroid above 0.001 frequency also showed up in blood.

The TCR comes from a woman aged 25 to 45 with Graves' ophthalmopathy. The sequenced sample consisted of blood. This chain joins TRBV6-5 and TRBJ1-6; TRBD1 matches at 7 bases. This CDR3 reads CAISTGDESPLHF. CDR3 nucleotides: TGTGCCATCAGCACAGGGGATGAATCACCCCTCCACTTT.